Listed here are 32 T cell receptor beta chains from one sample, sequenced in a study of cytomegalovirus exposure and HLA in healthy donors. The PCR had 60 Vbeta and 13 Jbeta primers. Measured with immunoSEQ multiplex PCR; TCRdb has only the in-frame clones, and not every one. The table records around 180,000 clones, roughly 87% of them present only once. The source material was PBMCs. The receptor source for this set is a girl under three years old in good health and CMV-seronegative.

CDR3 in amino acids: CASSWRGARDNEQFF. For the CDR3, the DNA is TGTGCCAGCAGTTGGCGCGGGGCACGAGACAATGAGCAGTTCTTC. The chain uses TRBV6-5 and TRBJ2-1, with D possibly matching TRBD2 (6 bases). Trimming took off 4 bases at V and 5 bases at J, with 15 bases between the two ends. The CDR3 is 15 amino acids. Germline V gene data show CDR1 as MNHEY and CDR2 as SVGAGI.

The rearrangement joins TRBV6-1 to TRBJ2-4, with 8 bases aligning to TRBD2. This CDR3 spans 16 amino acids. V shed 0 bases and J 7 bases; nucleotides not matched to a gene: 8. Germline V lookup: CDR1 MNHNS, CDR2 SASEGT. CDR3 amino acids: CASSEALAGGLNIQYF. Written as DNA, the CDR3 is TGTGCCAGCAGTGAAGCTTTGGCGGGGGGACTGAACATTCAGTACTTC.

CDR3 sequence: CATSRTGTRGADTQYF. The CDR3 nucleotides are TGTGCCACCAGCAGGACCGGGACTAGAGGCGCAGATACGCAGTATTTT. The chain carries TRBV15 and TRBJ2-3; 8 bases map to TRBD2. The CDR3 has 16 amino acids. Germline assignment: CDR1 LNHNV and CDR2 YYDKDF (reference sequence). J was trimmed by 4 bases and V by 3 bases; bases with no gene match: 9.

The rearrangement joins TRBV5-1 to TRBJ2-1; 7 nucleotides agree with TRBD2. The germline CDR1 and CDR2 sequences are SGHRS and YFSETQ. The CDR3 totals 15 residues. The V and J ends lost 0 bases and 4 bases, in that order; junction bases with no gene match: 4. CDR3 nucleotides: TGCGCCAGCAGCTTGGGTTCTAGCGGATACAATGAGCAGTTCTTC. This encodes CASSLGSSGYNEQFF.

The chain is built from TRBV7-3 and TRBJ2-2, with 7 bases lining up with TRBD1. This CDR3 is 14 amino acids long. The germline CDR1 and CDR2 sequences are SGHTA and FQGTGA. Trimming at V came to 8 bases and at J to 1 base, leaving 4 bases not matched to a gene. The CDR3 spells CASAWTGNTGELFF. The CDR3 nucleotides are TGTGCCAGCGCGTGGACAGGGAACACCGGGGAGCTGTTTTTT.

This clone has just a few counts. V is TRBV6-5 and J is TRBJ2-5; TRBD2 matches 9 bases. The CDR3 contains 15 residues. V was pared by 0 bases and J by 2 bases, with 1 base of the junction left unmatched. Germline V lookup: CDR1 MNHEY, CDR2 SVGAGI. The CDR3 DNA follows: TGTGCCAGCAGTTACTCTAGCGGGAGACAAGAGACCCAGTACTTC. Amino acid sequence: CASSYSSGRQETQYF.

The gene calls are TRBV6-4 and TRBJ2-2; 8 bases are a match to TRBD1. The CDR3 spans 15 residues. The germline gives CDR1 MRHNA, CDR2 SNTAGT. V lost 6 bases to trimming and J lost 4 bases; unmatched junction nucleotides: 7. The CDR3 is CASSLTGVATGELFF. Written as DNA, the CDR3 is TGTGCCAGCAGCCTGACAGGGGTGGCCACCGGGGAGCTGTTTTTT.

This clone was detected only once. V and J are TRBV20-1 and TRBJ2-1; D gene unclear. Germline-derived CDR1 and CDR2 are DFQATT and SNEGSKA (reference sequence). The V gene lost 3 bases and the J gene lost 10 bases, with 7 bases spanning the gap. This CDR3 is 10 amino acids long. DNA of the CDR3: TGCAGTGCTAGGGAGAGGGAGCAGTTCTTC. This encodes CSAREREQFF.

V usage is TRBV19 and J usage is TRBJ2-7; D perhaps matches TRBD2 (6 bases). There are 15 residues in the CDR3. V gave up 5 bases and J gave up 3 bases, with 17 bases separating them. The germline V gene has CDR1 LNHDA and CDR2 SQIVND (reference sequence). The CDR3 sequence is CASSLRLGPFYEQYF. CDR3 bases: TGTGCCAGTAGTCTACGACTAGGCCCGTTCTACGAGCAGTACTTC.

This chain joins TRBV5-4 and TRBJ2-3; a weak D match, TRBD2 (6 bases). The CDR3 is 16 residues long. Germline values: CDR1 SGHNT, CDR2 YYREEE (reference sequence). V was trimmed by 2 bases and J by 4 bases, leaving 17 bases between them. CDR3 amino acids: CASSFSLAPTSDTQYF. CDR3 nucleotide sequence: TGTGCCAGCAGCTTTTCCCTAGCGCCTACCTCAGATACGCAGTATTTT.

The rearrangement joins TRBV27 to TRBJ1-1; TRBD1 agrees at 9 bases. V was clipped by 5 bases and J by 1 base; unmatched bases: 5. CDR1 is MNHEY, CDR2 SMNVEV, per germline (reference sequence). This CDR3 contains 15 residues. The chain's CDR3 is CASSAPGQGNTEAFF. In DNA form, the CDR3 reads TGTGCCAGCAGTGCGCCGGGACAGGGGAACACTGAAGCTTTCTTT.

The J gene is TRBJ2-3, the V gene TRBV29-1, with TRBD1 identical over 7 bases. Germline assignment: CDR1 SQVTM and CDR2 ANQGSEA. The trim removed 3 bases at V and 1 base at J, leaving 1 base unmatched. This CDR3 comprises 13 residues. This CDR3 reads CSVDTGGTDTQYF. The DNA of the CDR3 is TGCAGCGTTGACACAGGGGGCACAGATACGCAGTATTTT.

This chain links TRBV19 with TRBJ2-5; TRBD1 is a possible D gene (6 bases). The CDR3 length is 16 residues. CDR1 is LNHDA and CDR2 is SQIVND in the germline V gene (reference sequence). V was cut by 5 bases and J by 0 bases, with 16 bases left in between. DNA for the CDR3: TGTGCCAGTAGTTCCATTTTCACAGGGTACCAAGAGACCCAGTACTTC. Translation gives CASSSIFTGYQETQYF.

This clone has only one observation. This chain connects TRBV7-3 to TRBJ2-1; D perhaps matches TRBD2 (6 bases). The CDR3 sequence is 14 residues long. CDR1 SGHTA and CDR2 FQGTGA come from the germline V gene. Trimming shortened V by 5 bases and J by 4 bases, and 12 bases separated the two germline ends. The CDR3 loop is CASSLGGDYNEQFF. CDR3 coding DNA: TGTGCCAGCAGCCTGGGGGGAGATTACAATGAGCAGTTCTTC.

This clone showed up just a few times. The same CDR3 arises from other DNA sequences in this sample as well. J is TRBJ1-5 and V is TRBV4-1; D not resolved. CDR1 MGHRA and CDR2 YSYEKL come from the germline V gene. This CDR3 contains 12 residues. The V and J ends lost 4 bases and 10 bases respectively, with 11 bases between them. The CDR3 is CASSLPRGPQHF. DNA of the CDR3: TGCGCCAGCAGCCTCCCGCGCGGACCCCAGCATTTT.

This clone was seen only a few times. The chain joins TRBV11-2 to TRBJ1-1; no firm D call. V gave up 5 bases and J gave up 1 base, with 8 bases separating them. Germline CDR1 reads SGHAT; CDR2 reads FQNNGV. This CDR3 is 13 amino acids long. As DNA, the CDR3 is TGTGCCAGCAGCACCCGACAGAACACTGAAGCTTTCTTT. It is translated as CASSTRQNTEAFF. Looking up the rest from reference TRBV11-2 and TRBJ1-1 gives the full variable domain: EAGVAQSPRYKIIEKRQSVAFWCNPISGHATLYWYQQILGQGPKLLIQFQNNGVVDDSQLPKDRFSAERLKGVDSTLKIQPAKLEDSAVYLCASSTRQNTEAFFGQGTRLTVV.

The V and J genes are TRBV5-4 and TRBJ2-3; D is possibly TRBD1 (5 bases). Germline CDR1 and CDR2: SGHNT and YYREEE (reference sequence). V was cut by 3 bases and J by 0 bases, with 11 bases left in between. This CDR3 has 15 residues. CDR3 sequence (DNA): TGTGCCAGCAGCTCCCCAGGGCTAAGCACAGATACGCAGTATTTT. Encoded protein: CASSSPGLSTDTQYF.

The V and J genes are TRBV7-8 and TRBJ2-1, with 7 nucleotides matching TRBD2. The germline gives CDR1 SGHVS, CDR2 FQNEAQ. There are 14 residues in the CDR3. The junction had 7 bases not matched to a gene; V was cut back by 3 bases and J by 8 bases. The CDR3 coding sequence is TGTGCCAGCAGCTTTCGGGGAGGGTTGGATGAGCAGTTCTTC. Its translation: CASSFRGGLDEQFF.

The chain is built from TRBV7-6 and TRBJ1-1; D might be TRBD1 (5 bases). Deletions cut 5 bases from V and 3 bases from J, with 16 bases between. Germline V gene sequence: CDR1 SGHVS, CDR2 FNYEAQ. The CDR3 spans 15 residues. The CDR3 here is CASSRDAGGDTEAFF. In nucleotides, the CDR3 is TGTGCCAGCAGCCGGGACGCTGGGGGGGACACTGAAGCTTTCTTT.

The chain is built from TRBV19 and TRBJ1-2; D perhaps matches TRBD1 (6 bases). V dropped 9 bases and J dropped 1 base, with 12 bases sitting between them. CDR1 is LNHDA and CDR2 is SQIVND in the germline V gene (reference sequence). The CDR3 length is 13 residues. CDR3 loop: CARADRLNYGYTF. The CDR3 DNA reads TGTGCCAGAGCGGACAGACTTAACTATGGCTACACCTTC.

The V and J genes are TRBV6-6 and TRBJ2-7, with 9 bases identical to TRBD1. The germline V gene encodes CDR1 MNHNY and CDR2 SVGAGI (reference sequence). CDR3 length equals 15 residues. The J segment lost 2 bases and the V segment lost 0 bases, leaving 2 bases of the junction unmatched. DNA of the CDR3: TGTGCCAGCAGTTACTCGGGACAGGGTGCCTACGAGCAGTACTTC. It encodes CASSYSGQGAYEQYF.

V is TRBV7-2 and J is TRBJ2-7; D is possibly TRBD2 (6 bases). This CDR3 has 14 amino acids. In germline, CDR1 is SGHTA, CDR2 FQGNSA. V shed 2 bases and J shed 4 bases, with 12 bases lying between them. DNA of the CDR3: TGTGCCAGCAGCTTAAGTCGGGGGAGATACGAGCAGTACTTC. It encodes CASSLSRGRYEQYF.

The J gene is TRBJ2-3, the V gene TRBV11-3, with 7 bases matching TRBD2. The V gene's germline CDR1 is SGHNT and CDR2 YENEEA. The CDR3 length is 16 residues. Unmatched junction bases numbered 4, after V lost 1 base and J lost 0 bases. CDR3 coding DNA: TGTGCCAGCAGCTTAGGAGCGGGACCGAGCACAGATACGCAGTATTTT. Residues: CASSLGAGPSTDTQYF.

This clone has just a few counts. Other DNA sequences in the sample encode the same CDR3. The V call is TRBV6-5, the J call TRBJ1-1, with 7 bases lining up with TRBD1. The CDR3 length is 14 residues. The V segment lost 11 bases and the J segment 3 bases; nucleotides outside the gene matches: 12. CDR1 is MNHEY, CDR2 SVGAGI, per germline. The DNA of the CDR3 is TGTGCCGGGGGGACAGAGGGTTCTCACACTGAAGCTTTCTTT. Its translation: CAGGTEGSHTEAFF.

The V and J genes are TRBV30 and TRBJ1-1, with 9 nucleotides matching TRBD1. The J segment lost 5 bases and the V segment lost 1 base, leaving 2 bases of the junction unmatched. Germline CDR1 GTSNPN, CDR2 SVGIG (reference sequence). The CDR3 covers 13 residues. CDR3 bases: TGTGCCTGGAGTGAGACAGGGGGTACTGAAGCTTTCTTT. Protein product: CAWSETGGTEAFF.

V gene TRBV5-1 combines with J gene TRBJ1-1; the D gene is possibly TRBD1 (6 bases). CDR3 length: 14 amino acids. V dropped 4 bases and J dropped 4 bases, with 14 bases sitting between them. The germline V gene has CDR1 SGHRS and CDR2 YFSETQ. As DNA, the CDR3 is TGCGCCAGCAGCCCCCAGGGGAGGGGCACTGAAGCTTTCTTT. Translating it yields CASSPQGRGTEAFF.

This clone occurred once. The chain recombines TRBV6-5 with TRBJ2-5; tentatively, D is TRBD1 (6 bases). This CDR3 contains 12 residues. V dropped 10 bases and J dropped 7 bases, with 16 bases sitting between them. The germline gives CDR1 MNHEY, CDR2 SVGAGI. The CDR3 sequence: CATRGVRGTQYF. The CDR3 coding sequence is TGTGCCACCAGGGGCGTCCGGGGGACCCAGTACTTC.

This sequence joins TRBV4-3 and TRBJ2-7; 10 nucleotides match TRBD2. V gave up 3 bases and J gave up 2 bases; unmatched junction bases: 4. The CDR3 runs 15 residues. Germline V gene sequence: CDR1 LGHNA, CDR2 YSLEER. The CDR3 DNA sequence: TGCGCCAGCAGCCATGCCGGGACTAGCGCCTACGAGCAGTACTTC. It encodes CASSHAGTSAYEQYF.

The rearrangement joins TRBV11-2 to TRBJ1-5; D unclear. Germline CDR1 and CDR2: SGHAT and FQNNGV. The CDR3 loop spans 14 amino acids. Trimming stripped 1 base from V and 3 bases from J, with 7 bases between. DNA of the CDR3: TGTGCCAGCAGCTTAGGACTGATCAATCAGCCCCAGCATTTT. Its protein product is CASSLGLINQPQHF.

This chain uses TRBV5-5 with TRBJ2-3; TRBD2 is a possible D gene (6 bases). CDR1 and CDR2 from the germline V gene are SGHKS and YYEKEE (reference sequence). V was cut by 4 bases and J by 0 bases, with 9 bases left in between. CDR3 length equals 14 residues. CDR3 sequence reads: CASSTGTSTDTQYF. The DNA for the CDR3 is TGTGCCAGCAGCACTGGGACTAGCACAGATACGCAGTATTTT.

This chain uses TRBV30 with TRBJ2-3; 9 nucleotides line up with TRBD2. This CDR3 spans 15 amino acids. Germline assignment: CDR1 GTSNPN and CDR2 SVGIG (reference sequence). Losses at the gene ends were 0 bases for V and 2 bases for J; bases not matched to a gene: 3. The CDR3 protein is CAWSVLAGTTDTQYF. In DNA, the CDR3 is TGTGCCTGGAGTGTCCTAGCGGGGACCACAGATACGCAGTATTTT.

This chain joins TRBV11-2 and TRBJ2-7, with TRBD2 matching over 10 bases. The germline V gene has CDR1 SGHAT and CDR2 FQNNGV. After removal of 5 bases from V and 6 bases from J, the junction contained 10 bases not matched to a gene. There are 15 residues in the CDR3. CDR3 amino acids: CASSESLAGVGEQYF. CDR3 bases: TGTGCCAGCAGCGAGAGTCTAGCGGGAGTCGGCGAGCAGTACTTC. The full variable domain, its missing parts supplied by reference TRBV11-2 and TRBJ2-7, is EAGVAQSPRYKIIEKRQSVAFWCNPISGHATLYWYQQILGQGPKLLIQFQNNGVVDDSQLPKDRFSAERLKGVDSTLKIQPAKLEDSAVYLCASSESLAGVGEQYFGPGTRLTVT.